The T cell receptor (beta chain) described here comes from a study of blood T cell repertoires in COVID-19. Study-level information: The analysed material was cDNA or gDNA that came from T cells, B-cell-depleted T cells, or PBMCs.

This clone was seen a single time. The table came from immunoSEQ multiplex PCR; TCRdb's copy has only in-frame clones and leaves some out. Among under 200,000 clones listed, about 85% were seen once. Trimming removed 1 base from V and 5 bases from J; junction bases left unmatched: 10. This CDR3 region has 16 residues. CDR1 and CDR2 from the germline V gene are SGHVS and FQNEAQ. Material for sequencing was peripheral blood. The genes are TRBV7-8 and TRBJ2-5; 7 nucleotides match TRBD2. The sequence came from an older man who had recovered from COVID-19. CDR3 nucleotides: TGTGCCAGCAGCTTAGGGGAGGGACTCCCAAGGGAGACCCAGTACTTC. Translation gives CASSLGEGLPRETQYF.